The clone carrying this T cell receptor beta chain was detected once. Antigen: not known. PCR amplification relied on 60 Vbeta primers (plus 13 Jbeta primers). The method was immunoSEQ multiplex PCR; TCRdb's version includes in-frame clones alone and lacks a portion of them. The sample lists more than 200,000 clones; about 70% were seen once. The data were taken from a study of cytomegalovirus exposure and HLA in healthy donors. The wider study: Most donors, 81% of more than 300 genotyped, fell in the Caucasian-associated ancestry cluster.

CDR3 size: 15 residues. The germline CDR1 and CDR2 sequences are LNHDA and SQIVND (reference sequence). Deletions cut 7 bases from V and 10 bases from J, with 22 bases between. Study-level results: In a later analysis, donors in an Asian-associated ancestry cluster reportedly had fewer N-insertions in productive TCRs than the cohort mean. With DRB1 most and HLA-C fewest, TCR association rates differed between HLA loci in a later analysis.

As for the donors, each was a healthy bone marrow donor. The chain links TRBV19 to TRBJ2-2, with D possibly matching TRBD1 (5 bases). The sequence was collected from a middle-aged man in good health and CMV-seropositive. Sequenced material: PBMCs. CDR3 region: CASNDRATNRVELFF. Written as DNA, the CDR3 is TGTGCCAGTAATGACAGAGCTACGAACCGTGTGGAGCTGTTTTTT.